The 9 T cell receptor beta chains presented below share a single source sample, sequenced in a study of shared clonotypes between healthy human individuals (dated by TCRdb to 2019 to 2021). Library construction relied on the immunoSEQ multiplex PCR assay. Sourced from immuneACCESS, this table was stored by TCRdb with only in-frame sequences that have V and J called. A share of the clones is absent; for the studies checked, an unresolved V gene accounts for under half, and the remainder has no known explanation. The sample table shows millions of clones, and 85% to 95% are seen once. The ten largest make up 0.13% of the sample. The material sequenced was naive CD4+ T cells sorted from blood. The sample's cell subset or site, from its label and the paper: CD45RA+ positively selected. These TCRs come from a man aged 18 to 30 in good health.

The J gene is TRBJ2-1, the V gene TRBV4-3; D may be TRBD2 (6 bases). Germline assignment: CDR1 LGHNA and CDR2 YSLEER. Trimming removed 0 bases at V and 0 bases at J, with 18 bases between. CDR3 length: 19 amino acids. The CDR3 DNA follows: TGCGCCAGCAGCCAAGAAATCAGGAGCGGGTATGCCTCCTACAATGAGCAGTTCTTC. It encodes CASSQEIRSGYASYNEQFF.

This clone came up once. V and J are TRBV7-8 and TRBJ2-7; D unresolved. Trimming cost V 6 bases and J 4 bases, with 13 bases left between them. The V gene's germline CDR1 is SGHVS and CDR2 FQNEAQ. CDR3 length: 13 residues. CDR3 sequence reads: CASSSSGPYEQYF. The CDR3, as DNA: TGTGCCAGCAGTTCCTCTGGTCCTTACGAGCAGTACTTC. The whole variable domain, remainder taken from reference TRBV7-8 and TRBJ2-7, is GAGVSQSPRYKVAKRGQDVALRCDPISGHVSLFWYQQALGQGPEFLTYFQNEAQLDKSGLPSDRFFAERPEGSVSTLKIQRTQQEDSAVYLCASSSSGPYEQYFGPGTRLTVT.

The rearrangement uses TRBV2 and TRBJ1-1; D is ambiguous. The ends were cut back, 1 base at V and 4 bases at J, with 13 bases in the middle. The CDR3 has 15 amino acids. Per the germline V gene, CDR1 is SNHLY and CDR2 is FYNNEI. The CDR3 is CASSEVGPPGTEAFF. The CDR3 nucleotides are TGTGCCAGCAGTGAAGTAGGTCCTCCGGGCACTGAAGCTTTCTTT.

The chain joins TRBV4-1 to TRBJ2-2; D is perhaps TRBD2 (6 bases). V lost 0 bases and J lost 9, with 14 bases in between. CDR1 MGHRA and CDR2 YSYEKL come from the germline V gene. The CDR3 extends over 15 amino acids. CDR3: CASSQDRAGRRELFF. The CDR3 DNA reads as TGCGCCAGCAGCCAAGATCGAGCAGGGAGGAGGGAGCTGTTTTTT.

The chain employs TRBV6-1 and TRBJ1-5, with 7 bases fitting TRBD1. Germline trimming cut 6 bases from V and 0 bases from J; bases unmatched to any gene: 2. The CDR3 consists of 14 residues. The germline V gene has CDR1 MNHNS and CDR2 SASEGT. The DNA of the CDR3 is TGTGCCAGCAGGGGACAGAATAGCAATCAGCCCCAGCATTTT. It encodes CASRGQNSNQPQHF.

This chain uses TRBV27 with TRBJ1-2, with 9 bases fitting TRBD1. The CDR3 is 13 amino acids. Germline V gene data show CDR1 as MNHEY and CDR2 as SMNVEV (reference sequence). V shed 4 bases, J shed 6 bases, and the junction held 3 bases outside the gene matches. For the CDR3, the DNA is TGTGCCAGCAGTTACCGGGACAGGGATGGCTACACCTTC. The encoded protein is CASSYRDRDGYTF.

J is TRBJ1-2 and V is TRBV28, with 8 positions matching TRBD1. CDR3 length equals 14 residues. With 5 bases clipped from V and 7 bases from J, the junction kept 9 bases outside the gene matches. CDR1 is MDHEN and CDR2 is SYDVKM in the germline V gene. The CDR3 sequence: CASSPPDREGGYTF. In nucleotides, the CDR3 is TGTGCCAGCAGTCCACCGGACAGGGAAGGTGGCTACACCTTC.

This clone was observed a handful of times. This chain uses TRBV30 with TRBJ2-3; possibly TRBD2 for D (5 bases). The CDR3 has 15 residues. Trimming took off 1 base at V and 1 base at J, with 12 bases between the two ends. Germline V gene sequence: CDR1 GTSNPN, CDR2 SVGIG (reference sequence). The chain's CDR3 is CAWSGLGSGTDTQYF. As DNA, the CDR3 is TGTGCCTGGAGTGGCCTTGGGAGCGGCACAGATACGCAGTATTTT.

The chain is built from TRBV29-1 and TRBJ2-7; 8 nucleotides match TRBD2. CDR1 and CDR2 from the germline V gene are SQVTM and ANQGSEA. The CDR3 sequence is 14 residues long. Trimming removed 4 bases from V and 1 base from J; junction bases left unmatched: 6. The CDR3 nucleotides read TGCAGCGTTGCTGTAGCGGGACGATCCTACGAGCAGTACTTC. Translation gives CSVAVAGRSYEQYF.